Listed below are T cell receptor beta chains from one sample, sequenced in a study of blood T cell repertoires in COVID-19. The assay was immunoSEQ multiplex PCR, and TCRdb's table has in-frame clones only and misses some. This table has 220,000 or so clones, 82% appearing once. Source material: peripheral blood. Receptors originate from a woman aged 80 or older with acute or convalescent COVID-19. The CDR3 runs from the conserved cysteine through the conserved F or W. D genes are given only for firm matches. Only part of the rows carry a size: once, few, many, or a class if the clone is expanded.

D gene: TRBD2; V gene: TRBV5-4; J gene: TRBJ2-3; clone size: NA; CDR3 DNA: TGTGCCAGCAGCTTGGCGGTAGCGGGGGGGTTGTCCACAGATACGCAGTATTTT; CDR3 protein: CASSLAVAGGLSTDTQYF
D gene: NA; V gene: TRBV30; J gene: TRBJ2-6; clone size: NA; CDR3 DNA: TGTGCCTGGAGTGCATTCTCTGGGGCCAACGTCCTGACTTTC; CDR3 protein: CAWSAFSGANVLTF
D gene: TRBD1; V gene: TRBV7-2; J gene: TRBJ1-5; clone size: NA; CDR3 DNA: TGTGCCAGCACCCGGACAGGGACGGGCAATCAGCCCCAGCATTTT; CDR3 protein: CASTRTGTGNQPQHF
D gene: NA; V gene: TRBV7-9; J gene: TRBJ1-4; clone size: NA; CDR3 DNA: TGTGCCAGCAGCCTATCCTCGGGGTTGGCTAATGAAAAACTGTTTTTT; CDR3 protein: CASSLSSGLANEKLFF
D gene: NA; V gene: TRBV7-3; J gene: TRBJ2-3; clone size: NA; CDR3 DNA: TGTGCCAGCAGCTCAGGTCAGGGGACAGATACGCAGTATTTT; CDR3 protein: CASSSGQGTDTQYF
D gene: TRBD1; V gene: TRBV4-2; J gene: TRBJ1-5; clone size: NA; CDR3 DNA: TGTGCCAGCAGCCAAGATAGACAGGGAGTACAGCCCCAGCATTTT; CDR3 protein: CASSQDRQGVQPQHF
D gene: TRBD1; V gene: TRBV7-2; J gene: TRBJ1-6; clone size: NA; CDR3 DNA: TGTGCCAGCACCCCCGACAGGGGGGCCTATAATTCACCCCTCCACTTT; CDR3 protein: CASTPDRGAYNSPLHF
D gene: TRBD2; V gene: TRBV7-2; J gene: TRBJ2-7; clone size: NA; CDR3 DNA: TGTGCCAGCAGCTTAGATGGCCTAGCGGGGGGTCGGGAGCAGTACTTC; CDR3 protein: CASSLDGLAGGREQYF
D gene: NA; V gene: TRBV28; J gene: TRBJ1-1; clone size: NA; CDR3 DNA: TGTGCCAGCAGGTTTTCGACAGGAGCGAACACTGAAGCTTTCTTT; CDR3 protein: CASRFSTGANTEAFF
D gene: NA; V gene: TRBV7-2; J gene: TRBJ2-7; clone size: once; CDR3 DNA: TGTGCCAGCAGCTTAGGTACATACGAGCAGTACTTC; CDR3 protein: CASSLGTYEQYF
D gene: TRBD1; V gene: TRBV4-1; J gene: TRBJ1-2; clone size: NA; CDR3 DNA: TGCGCCAGCAGCCGAGCAGGGGGCGGAGGCTACACCTTC; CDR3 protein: CASSRAGGGGYTF
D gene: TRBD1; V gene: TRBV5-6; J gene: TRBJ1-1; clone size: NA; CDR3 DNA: TGTGCCAGCAGCCAACTGGACAGGGATCTTGTGGATGAAGCTTTCTTT; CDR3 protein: CASSQLDRDLVDEAFF
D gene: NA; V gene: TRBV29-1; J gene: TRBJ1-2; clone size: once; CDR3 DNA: TGCAGCGTTGTTTTAATCACCCGGGGACTTAACTATGGCTACACCTTC; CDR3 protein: CSVVLITRGLNYGYTF
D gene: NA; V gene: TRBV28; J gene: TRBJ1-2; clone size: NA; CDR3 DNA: TGTGCCAGCAGCGTAACAGGGAAGGGCTACACCTTC; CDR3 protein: CASSVTGKGYTF
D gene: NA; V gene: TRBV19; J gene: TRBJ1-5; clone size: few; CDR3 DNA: TGTGCCAGTAGCATCGACAGGTTTAGCAATCAGCCCCAGCATTTT; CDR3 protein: CASSIDRFSNQPQHF
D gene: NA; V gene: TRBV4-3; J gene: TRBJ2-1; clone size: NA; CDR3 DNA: TGCGCCAGCAGCCCCCAGAAGGGGGGGCTGTTGGATGAGCAGTTCTTC; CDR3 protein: CASSPQKGGLLDEQFF
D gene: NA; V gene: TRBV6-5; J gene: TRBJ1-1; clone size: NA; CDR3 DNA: TGTGCCAGCAGACCTAACGGGGCTGAAGCTTTCTTT; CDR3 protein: CASRPNGAEAFF
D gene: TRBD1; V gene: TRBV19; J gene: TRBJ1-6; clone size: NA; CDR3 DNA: TGTGCCAGTAGTCCGGGACAGGGGGGTAATTCACCCCTCCACTTT; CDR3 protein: CASSPGQGGNSPLHF
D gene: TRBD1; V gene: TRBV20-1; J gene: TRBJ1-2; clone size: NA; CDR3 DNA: TGCAGTGCTAGTTCCAGGGGGCCAGCTAACTATGGCTACACCTTC; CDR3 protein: CSASSRGPANYGYTF
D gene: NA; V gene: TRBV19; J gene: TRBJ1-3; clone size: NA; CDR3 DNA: TGTGCCAGTAGTATCAACAGTGCCCCTAAATCTGGAAACACCATATATTTT; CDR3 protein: CASSINSAPKSGNTIYF